The present TCR beta chain was sequenced within a study of technical replicates of blood from a few donors. Method: immunoSEQ multiplex PCR; TCRdb's copy keeps in-frame clones and lacks some. The sample contains tens of thousands of clones, over 90% of which appear only once. Between the trimmed V and J ends, which lost 4 bases and 2 bases, there was a span of 24 bases. The germline gives CDR1 SGHRS, CDR2 YFSETQ. The CDR3 is 18 amino acids. The sequenced sample was T cells isolated from PBMCs. The chain uses TRBV5-1 and TRBJ2-5; possibly TRBD2 for D (6 bases). The clonotype comes from a human donor in good health. CDR3 sequence reads: CASSANNHGIAVQETQYF. CDR3 nucleotide sequence: TGCGCCAGCAGCGCTAATAACCACGGAATAGCGGTTCAAGAGACCCAGTACTTC. Supplemented by reference TRBV5-1 and TRBJ2-5, the full variable domain reads KAGVTQTPRYLIKTRGQQVTLSCSPISGHRSVSWYQQTPGQGLQFLFEYFSETQRNKGNFPGRFSGRQFSNSRSEMNVSTLELGDSALYLCASSANNHGIAVQETQYFGPGTRLLVL.